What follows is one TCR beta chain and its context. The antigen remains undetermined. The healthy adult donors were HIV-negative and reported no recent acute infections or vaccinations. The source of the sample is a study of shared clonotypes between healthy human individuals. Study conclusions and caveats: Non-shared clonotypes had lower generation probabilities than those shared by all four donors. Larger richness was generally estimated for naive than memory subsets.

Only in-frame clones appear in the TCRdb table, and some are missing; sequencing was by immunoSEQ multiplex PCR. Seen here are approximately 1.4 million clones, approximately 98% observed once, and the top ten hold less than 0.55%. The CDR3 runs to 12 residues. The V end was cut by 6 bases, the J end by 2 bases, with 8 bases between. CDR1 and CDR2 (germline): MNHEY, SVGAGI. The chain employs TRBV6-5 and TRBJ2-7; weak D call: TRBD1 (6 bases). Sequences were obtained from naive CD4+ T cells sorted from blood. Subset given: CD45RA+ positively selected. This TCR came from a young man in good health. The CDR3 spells CASRQGTYEQYF. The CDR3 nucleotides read TGTGCCAGCAGACAGGGAACCTACGAGCAGTACTTC.